These 24 T cell receptor beta chains originate from one sample sequenced in a study of immune characteristics of hereditary and idiopathic chronic pancreatitis. The pancreas tissue came from patients undergoing total pancreatectomy with islet autotransplantation. TCRdb's copy holds only in-frame clones and misses some; the assay was immunoSEQ multiplex PCR. This table has almost 9,500 clones, about 85% appearing once. The sample taken for sequencing was pancreas tissue with idiopathic chronic pancreatitis. These receptors all stem from a human donor with chronic pancreatitis.

V usage is TRBV6-2 or TRBV6-3 and J usage is TRBJ2-1, with TRBD2 identical over 11 bases. Germline V gene data show CDR1 as MNHEY and CDR2 as SVGEGT. This CDR3 is built from 15 residues. Trimming at V came to 2 bases and at J to 12 bases, leaving 9 bases not matched to a gene. CDR3 DNA: TGTGCCAGCAGTTACGGCACTAGCGGGGGTTTAGGGCAGTTCTTC. Encoded protein: CASSYGTSGGLGQFF.

V and J are TRBV5-4 and TRBJ1-1, with D possibly TRBD1 on 6 matching bases. There are 17 residues in the CDR3. V lost 0 bases and J 3 bases, leaving 18 bases between the germline ends. The germline CDR1 and CDR2 sequences are SGHNT and YYREEE (reference sequence). The CDR3 sequence is CASSLDPPGQSHTEAFF. The CDR3 DNA sequence: TGTGCCAGCAGCTTGGACCCCCCCGGACAGAGCCACACTGAAGCTTTCTTT.

V and J are TRBV4-1 and TRBJ2-1; 8 nucleotides align to TRBD2. The germline gives CDR1 MGHRA, CDR2 YSYEKL. The CDR3 runs 18 residues. Losses at the gene ends were 0 bases for V and 5 bases for J; bases not matched to a gene: 12. This CDR3 is CASSQDKWSGGANNEQFF. CDR3 in DNA: TGCGCCAGCAGCCAAGATAAGTGGTCGGGGGGGGCCAACAATGAGCAGTTCTTC.

This chain uses TRBV19 with TRBJ1-5; D possibly corresponds to TRBD1 (6 bases). This CDR3 has 16 amino acids. Germline V gives CDR1 LNHDA, CDR2 SQIVND (reference sequence). V lost 4 bases and J lost 8, with 21 bases in between. The CDR3, as DNA: TGTGCCAGTAGTAGGCGGGCGGGAAGGGGGTTTAAGCCCCAGCATTTT. Its translation is CASSRRAGRGFKPQHF.

The J gene is TRBJ1-1, the V gene TRBV11-2; D is uncertain. The CDR3 length is 15 residues. From germline, CDR1 is SGHAT and CDR2 FQNNGV. V was pared by 2 bases and J by 1 base, with 11 bases between. This chain's CDR3 is CASSLLGTANTEAFF. CDR3 coding DNA: TGTGCCAGCAGCTTACTGGGTACAGCGAACACTGAAGCTTTCTTT.

V is TRBV3-1 (or the pseudogene TRBV3-2) and J is TRBJ1-6; no clear D gene. CDR1 and CDR2 (germline): LGHDT, YNNKEL (reference sequence). The CDR3 is 15 residues long. Trimming pared 2 bases from V and 4 bases from J, leaving 9 bases between. DNA of the CDR3: TGTGCCAGCAGCCAACGGACTTCTTATAATTCACCCCTCCACTTT. This encodes CASSQRTSYNSPLHF.

The chain recombines TRBV6-5 with TRBJ2-2, with D unclear. This CDR3 has 14 amino acids. Germline loops: CDR1 MNHEY, CDR2 SVGAGI. The CDR3 DNA is TGTGTCAAACAGCGTCGAACGAACACCGGGGAGCTGTTTTTT. Translating it yields CVKQRRTNTGELFF.

The chain employs TRBV4-1 and TRBJ1-1, with unresolved D. CDR3 length: 13 amino acids. Germline lookup yields CDR1 MGHRA and CDR2 YSYEKL. Trimming shortened V by 2 bases and J by 6 bases, and 10 bases separated the two germline ends. The CDR3 DNA reads TGCGCCAGCAGCCAAAACGCAGAGCCTGAAGCTTTCTTT. It translates to CASSQNAEPEAFF.

The chain carries TRBV10-3 and TRBJ2-1; 8 bases fit TRBD2. V trimming: 6 bases; J trimming: 5 bases; junction bases outside the gene matches: 18. The CDR3 has 18 amino acids. From germline, CDR1 is ENHRY and CDR2 SYGVKD. The CDR3 reads CAISLRGGPDSRNNEQFF. The CDR3 region has the DNA TGTGCCATCAGCTTGCGCGGGGGGCCCGACAGCAGAAACAATGAGCAGTTCTTC.

This chain uses TRBV5-1 with TRBJ2-2; D remains unclear. V lost 0 bases and J 0 bases, leaving 6 bases between the germline ends. The CDR3 totals 15 residues. The germline V gene encodes CDR1 SGHRS and CDR2 YFSETQ. CDR3 in DNA: TGCGCCAGCAGCTTGGTGGGTCCGAACACCGGGGAGCTGTTTTTT. Protein product: CASSLVGPNTGELFF.

The V and J genes are TRBV5-4 and TRBJ2-7; tentative D call: TRBD2 (6 bases). Germline V gene lookup returns CDR1 SGHNT and CDR2 YYREEE (reference sequence). Deletions cut 4 bases from V and 4 bases from J, with 21 bases between. The CDR3 covers 16 residues. The CDR3 protein is CASSMPGVFAGYEQYV. In DNA form, the CDR3 reads TGTGCCAGCAGCATGCCGGGGGTTTTTGCAGGGTACGAGCAGTACGTC.

The V gene is TRBV6-5, the J gene TRBJ2-3; D tentatively reads TRBD1 or TRBD2 (7 bases each). V was clipped by 11 bases and J by 1 base, with 16 bases between them. This CDR3 spans 14 amino acids. CDR1 is MNHEY, CDR2 SVGAGI, per germline. The CDR3 DNA is TGTGCCGGAAGGGAGGGGGCCGGCACAGATACGCAGTATTTT. Translation: CAGREGAGTDTQYF.

The chain uses TRBV4-1 and TRBJ2-2, with D possibly being TRBD2 (5 bases). CDR3 length: 17 amino acids. Trimming cost V 1 base and J 0 bases, with 12 bases left between them. The germline CDR1 and CDR2 sequences are MGHRA and YSYEKL. The CDR3 region is CASSQAGLQTNTGELFF. DNA for the CDR3: TGCGCCAGCAGCCAAGCTGGACTTCAAACGAACACCGGGGAGCTGTTTTTT.

This clone was counted a few times. V usage is TRBV2 and J usage is TRBJ1-6; D unresolved. This CDR3 is built from 12 residues. The V end was cut by 6 bases, the J end by 9 bases, with 9 bases between. Germline V gene sequence: CDR1 SNHLY, CDR2 FYNNEI. The CDR3 here is CASSLHSSPLHF. Written as DNA, the CDR3 is TGTGCCAGCAGCTTACATAGTTCACCCCTCCACTTT.

The gene calls are TRBV3-1 (or the pseudogene TRBV3-2) and TRBJ1-1; D is perhaps TRBD1 (5 bases). The CDR3 has 14 amino acids. Trimming took 3 bases from V and 3 from J, leaving 11 bases between them. The germline V gene has CDR1 LGHDT and CDR2 YNNKEL (reference sequence). The CDR3 DNA reads as TGTGCCAGCAGCCAGGGGGTAGGGGACACTGAAGCTTTCTTT. Translated: CASSQGVGDTEAFF.

This clone came up a few times. The V gene is TRBV3-1 (or the pseudogene TRBV3-2), the J gene TRBJ2-1; D possibly uses TRBD1 or TRBD2 (5 bases each). The germline gives CDR1 LGHDT, CDR2 YNNKEL (reference sequence). Trimming stripped 8 bases from V and 6 bases from J, with 17 bases between. This CDR3 has 14 residues. CDR3 in DNA: TGTGCCAGCCATAACGGGGCATCTGGCAATGAGCAGTTCTTC. This gives the protein CASHNGASGNEQFF.

This clone was recorded a few times. The gene calls are TRBV29-1 and TRBJ1-2; D is ambiguous. V was shortened by 5 bases and J by 4 bases, with 14 bases between the two germline ends. CDR1 is SQVTM, CDR2 ANQGSEA, per germline. There are 13 residues in the CDR3. In nucleotides, the CDR3 is TGCAGCGTTACCACCGGGGAGGTCTATGGCTACACCTTC. Protein sequence: CSVTTGEVYGYTF.

J is TRBJ1-5 and V is TRBV3-1 (or the pseudogene TRBV3-2); the D is unclear. V dropped 5 bases and J dropped 2 bases, with 10 bases sitting between them. The CDR3 runs to 14 residues. Germline V CDR1 and CDR2: LGHDT, YNNKEL (reference sequence). This CDR3 is CASSAAGRNQPQHF. CDR3 sequence (DNA): TGTGCCAGCAGCGCCGCAGGACGCAATCAGCCCCAGCATTTT.

The chain joins TRBV28 to TRBJ1-2; 7 bases match TRBD1. Germline loops: CDR1 MDHEN, CDR2 SYDVKM. This CDR3 is 15 amino acids long. The J segment lost 2 bases and the V segment lost 1 base, leaving 4 bases of the junction unmatched. The CDR3 spells CASSLFRGRNYGYTF. CDR3 in DNA: TGTGCCAGCAGTTTATTCAGGGGGAGGAACTATGGCTACACCTTC.

V is TRBV5-8 and J is TRBJ1-4, with D possibly being TRBD1 (5 bases). V was trimmed by 2 bases and J by 3 bases, leaving 8 bases between them. The CDR3 runs 14 residues. Germline-derived CDR1 and CDR2 are SGHTS and YDEGEE. CDR3: CASSLGTANEKLFF. DNA for the CDR3: TGTGCCAGCAGCTTAGGGACGGCTAATGAAAAACTGTTTTTT.

V and J are TRBV5-8 and TRBJ1-4; D ambiguous. V shed 0 bases and J shed 8 bases, with 5 bases lying between them. This CDR3 contains 12 residues. The germline V gene has CDR1 SGHTS and CDR2 YDEGEE. The CDR3 is CASSLDGEKLFF. In DNA form, the CDR3 reads TGTGCCAGCAGCTTGGACGGCGAAAAACTGTTTTTT.

This clone has only a few counts. The chain is built from TRBV2 and TRBJ1-5; 10 bases map to TRBD1. J was trimmed by 7 bases and V by 6 bases; bases with no gene match: 6. CDR3 length: 14 residues. Germline V gene sequence: CDR1 SNHLY, CDR2 FYNNEI. CDR3 region: CASRGTGAWQPQHF. CDR3 bases: TGTGCCAGCAGAGGGACAGGGGCTTGGCAGCCCCAGCATTTT.

The chain combines TRBV24-1 with TRBJ2-1; TRBD1 matches 9 bases. The CDR3 covers 20 residues. Trimming cost V 4 bases and J 1 base; bases outside gene matches: 16. The germline V gene has CDR1 KGHDR and CDR2 SFDVKD. The CDR3 DNA follows: TGTGCCACCAGTGACCAACCCGGGACAGGGTTGCGCGGTTCCTACAATGAGCAGTTCTTC. It encodes CATSDQPGTGLRGSYNEQFF.

This chain links TRBV2 with TRBJ1-2; D is perhaps TRBD1 (5 bases). This CDR3 is 14 amino acids long. In germline, CDR1 is SNHLY, CDR2 FYNNEI. Trimming removed 6 bases from V and 10 bases from J, with 21 bases in between. CDR3 DNA: TGTGCCAGCAGCTCTGGGGCGGAGATCTCGTACTACACCTTC. Amino acid sequence: CASSSGAEISYYTF.